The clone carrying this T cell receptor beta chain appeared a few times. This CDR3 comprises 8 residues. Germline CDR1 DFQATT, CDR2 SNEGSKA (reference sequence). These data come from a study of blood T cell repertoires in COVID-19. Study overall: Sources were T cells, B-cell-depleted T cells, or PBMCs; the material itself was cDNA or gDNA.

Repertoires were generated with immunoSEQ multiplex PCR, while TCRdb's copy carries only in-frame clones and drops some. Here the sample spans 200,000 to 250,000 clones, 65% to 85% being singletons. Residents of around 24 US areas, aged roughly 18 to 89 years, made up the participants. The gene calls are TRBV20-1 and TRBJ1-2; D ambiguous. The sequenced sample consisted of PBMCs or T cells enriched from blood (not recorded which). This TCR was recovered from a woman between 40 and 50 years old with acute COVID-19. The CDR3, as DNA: TGCATCGGCGGGGGCTACACCTTC. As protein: CIGGGYTF.